Listed below are T cell receptor beta chains from one sample, sequenced in a study of PD-1 blockade in classical Hodgkin lymphoma. Data came from immunoSEQ multiplex PCR; TCRdb stores just in-frame clones and leaves some out. This table holds around 91,000 clones, 75% to 85% found once. Specimen: peripheral blood mononuclear cells (PBMCs), collected before the second cycle of nivolumab. The receptors derive from a human donor with classical Hodgkin lymphoma. CDR3s include the opening cysteine and the closing phenylalanine or tryptophan. A D gene is named only where the DNA matches it firmly. Only some rows state a clone size, as once, few, many or a class for expanded clones.

cdr3_aa: CASSSGGSSYEQYF; cdr3_nt: TGTGCCAGCAGCTCCGGCGGGAGCTCCTACGAGCAGTACTTC; clone_size: NA; j_call: TRBJ2-7; d_call: TRBD2; v_call: TRBV7-2
cdr3_aa: CATSPGTGGDEQYF; cdr3_nt: TGTGCTACCTCCCCCGGGACAGGGGGGGACGAGCAGTACTTC; clone_size: once; j_call: TRBJ2-7; d_call: TRBD1; v_call: TRBV12-5
cdr3_aa: CASSSILADTQYF; cdr3_nt: TGTGCCAGCAGCTCCATTTTGGCAGATACGCAGTATTTT; clone_size: NA; j_call: TRBJ2-3; d_call: NA; v_call: TRBV11-2
cdr3_aa: CASSLPRQGIIGPETQYF; cdr3_nt: TGTGCCAGCAGCCTCCCCCGACAGGGTATCATTGGGCCAGAGACCCAGTACTTC; clone_size: NA; j_call: TRBJ2-5; d_call: TRBD1; v_call: TRBV9
cdr3_aa: CASSPGLANEKLFF; cdr3_nt: TGTGCCAGCAGCCCAGGGTTGGCTAATGAAAAACTGTTTTTT; clone_size: NA; j_call: TRBJ1-4; d_call: NA; v_call: TRBV6-1
cdr3_aa: CAISDQGRTTSGTYNEQFF; cdr3_nt: TGTGCCATCAGTGACCAGGGCCGAACAACTAGCGGGACTTACAATGAGCAGTTCTTC; clone_size: NA; j_call: TRBJ2-1; d_call: TRBD2; v_call: TRBV10-3
cdr3_aa: CASSQDRVGNTIYF; cdr3_nt: TGCGCCAGCAGCCAGGACAGGGTCGGAAACACCATATATTTT; clone_size: NA; j_call: TRBJ1-3; d_call: TRBD1; v_call: TRBV5-1
cdr3_aa: CASSIGRVGKLFF; cdr3_nt: TGTGCCAGTAGTATCGGTAGGGTTGGAAAACTGTTTTTT; clone_size: few; j_call: TRBJ1-4; d_call: NA; v_call: TRBV19
cdr3_aa: CASSLTLSGGNTGELFF; cdr3_nt: TGTGCCAGCAGCTTAACCTTGTCGGGAGGGAACACCGGGGAGCTGTTTTTT; clone_size: NA; j_call: TRBJ2-2; d_call: TRBD2; v_call: TRBV11-2
cdr3_aa: CASSGRQVRADTQYF; cdr3_nt: TGTGCCAGCAGCGGAAGACAGGTCCGTGCAGATACGCAGTATTTT; clone_size: NA; j_call: TRBJ2-3; d_call: NA; v_call: TRBV11-2
cdr3_aa: CASSVDEGQGETQYF; cdr3_nt: TGTGCCAGCAGCGTAGATGAGGGACAGGGGGAGACCCAGTACTTC; clone_size: NA; j_call: TRBJ2-5; d_call: TRBD1; v_call: TRBV9
cdr3_aa: CASSQGGSSNEQFF; cdr3_nt: TGTGCCAGCAGCCAGGGGGGGAGTAGTAATGAGCAGTTCTTC; clone_size: few; j_call: TRBJ2-1; d_call: NA; v_call: TRBV7-2
cdr3_aa: CASLLGEGDYEQYF; cdr3_nt: TGTGCCAGCCTCTTAGGGGAGGGAGACTACGAGCAGTACTTC; clone_size: NA; j_call: TRBJ2-7; d_call: NA; v_call: TRBV21-1
cdr3_aa: CASSLRPAKGGYTF; cdr3_nt: TGTGCCAGCAGTTTAAGGCCAGCAAAAGGCGGCTACACCTTC; clone_size: NA; j_call: TRBJ1-2; d_call: NA; v_call: TRBV28
cdr3_aa: CASSLGVSVETQYF; cdr3_nt: TGTGCCAGCAGCTTGGGTGTGAGTGTGGAGACCCAGTACTTC; clone_size: once; j_call: TRBJ2-5; d_call: NA; v_call: TRBV5-4
cdr3_aa: CASSALREFSTEAFF; cdr3_nt: TGCGCCAGCAGTGCCCTCAGGGAGTTCTCGACTGAAGCTTTCTTT; clone_size: once; j_call: TRBJ1-1; d_call: NA; v_call: TRBV10-1
cdr3_aa: CASSQLAGQNYEQYF; cdr3_nt: TGTGCCAGCAGCCAACTAGCGGGCCAGAACTACGAGCAGTACTTC; clone_size: NA; j_call: TRBJ2-7; d_call: TRBD2; v_call: TRBV14
cdr3_aa: CASSIMTSLAYGYTF; cdr3_nt: TGTGCCAGCAGCATAATGACCTCATTGGCGTATGGCTACACCTTC; clone_size: few; j_call: TRBJ1-2; d_call: NA; v_call: TRBV28
cdr3_aa: CASSPALGLGGYTF; cdr3_nt: TGTGCCAGCTCACCAGCGCTGGGGCTGGGGGGCTACACCTTC; clone_size: NA; j_call: TRBJ1-2; d_call: NA; v_call: TRBV18
cdr3_aa: CASSPPNPRTNEKLFF; cdr3_nt: TGTGCCAGCTCACCACCGAACCCCAGAACTAATGAAAAACTGTTTTTT; clone_size: NA; j_call: TRBJ1-4; d_call: NA; v_call: TRBV18
cdr3_aa: CASISSGRVSDTQYF; cdr3_nt: TGTGCCAGCATCTCTAGCGGGAGGGTTTCAGATACGCAGTATTTT; clone_size: NA; j_call: TRBJ2-3; d_call: TRBD2; v_call: TRBV7-9
cdr3_aa: CAISEQGTGGYTF; cdr3_nt: TGTGCCATCAGTGAACAGGGGACGGGCGGCTACACCTTC; clone_size: NA; j_call: TRBJ1-2; d_call: TRBD1; v_call: TRBV10-3
cdr3_aa: CASSQVQGSNTEAFF; cdr3_nt: TGCGCCAGCAGCCAAGTTCAGGGGTCCAACACTGAAGCTTTCTTT; clone_size: NA; j_call: TRBJ1-1; d_call: NA; v_call: TRBV4-1
cdr3_aa: CASSLELAGPQETQYF; cdr3_nt: TGCGCCAGCAGCTTGGAGCTAGCGGGGCCCCAAGAGACCCAGTACTTC; clone_size: NA; j_call: TRBJ2-5; d_call: TRBD2; v_call: TRBV5-1
cdr3_aa: CASSHDRGEQYF; cdr3_nt: TGCGCCAGCAGCCATGACAGGGGAGAGCAGTACTTC; clone_size: NA; j_call: TRBJ2-7; d_call: TRBD1; v_call: TRBV4-3
cdr3_aa: CASSLVLGQGTTEAFF; cdr3_nt: TGTGCCAGCAGCTTAGTCCTTGGGCAGGGTACGACTGAAGCTTTCTTT; clone_size: NA; j_call: TRBJ1-1; d_call: NA; v_call: TRBV11-2
cdr3_aa: CASSIRGGARVNTEAFF; cdr3_nt: TGTGCCAGTAGTATCAGAGGGGGCGCCCGGGTGAACACTGAAGCTTTCTTT; clone_size: NA; j_call: TRBJ1-1; d_call: TRBD1; v_call: TRBV19